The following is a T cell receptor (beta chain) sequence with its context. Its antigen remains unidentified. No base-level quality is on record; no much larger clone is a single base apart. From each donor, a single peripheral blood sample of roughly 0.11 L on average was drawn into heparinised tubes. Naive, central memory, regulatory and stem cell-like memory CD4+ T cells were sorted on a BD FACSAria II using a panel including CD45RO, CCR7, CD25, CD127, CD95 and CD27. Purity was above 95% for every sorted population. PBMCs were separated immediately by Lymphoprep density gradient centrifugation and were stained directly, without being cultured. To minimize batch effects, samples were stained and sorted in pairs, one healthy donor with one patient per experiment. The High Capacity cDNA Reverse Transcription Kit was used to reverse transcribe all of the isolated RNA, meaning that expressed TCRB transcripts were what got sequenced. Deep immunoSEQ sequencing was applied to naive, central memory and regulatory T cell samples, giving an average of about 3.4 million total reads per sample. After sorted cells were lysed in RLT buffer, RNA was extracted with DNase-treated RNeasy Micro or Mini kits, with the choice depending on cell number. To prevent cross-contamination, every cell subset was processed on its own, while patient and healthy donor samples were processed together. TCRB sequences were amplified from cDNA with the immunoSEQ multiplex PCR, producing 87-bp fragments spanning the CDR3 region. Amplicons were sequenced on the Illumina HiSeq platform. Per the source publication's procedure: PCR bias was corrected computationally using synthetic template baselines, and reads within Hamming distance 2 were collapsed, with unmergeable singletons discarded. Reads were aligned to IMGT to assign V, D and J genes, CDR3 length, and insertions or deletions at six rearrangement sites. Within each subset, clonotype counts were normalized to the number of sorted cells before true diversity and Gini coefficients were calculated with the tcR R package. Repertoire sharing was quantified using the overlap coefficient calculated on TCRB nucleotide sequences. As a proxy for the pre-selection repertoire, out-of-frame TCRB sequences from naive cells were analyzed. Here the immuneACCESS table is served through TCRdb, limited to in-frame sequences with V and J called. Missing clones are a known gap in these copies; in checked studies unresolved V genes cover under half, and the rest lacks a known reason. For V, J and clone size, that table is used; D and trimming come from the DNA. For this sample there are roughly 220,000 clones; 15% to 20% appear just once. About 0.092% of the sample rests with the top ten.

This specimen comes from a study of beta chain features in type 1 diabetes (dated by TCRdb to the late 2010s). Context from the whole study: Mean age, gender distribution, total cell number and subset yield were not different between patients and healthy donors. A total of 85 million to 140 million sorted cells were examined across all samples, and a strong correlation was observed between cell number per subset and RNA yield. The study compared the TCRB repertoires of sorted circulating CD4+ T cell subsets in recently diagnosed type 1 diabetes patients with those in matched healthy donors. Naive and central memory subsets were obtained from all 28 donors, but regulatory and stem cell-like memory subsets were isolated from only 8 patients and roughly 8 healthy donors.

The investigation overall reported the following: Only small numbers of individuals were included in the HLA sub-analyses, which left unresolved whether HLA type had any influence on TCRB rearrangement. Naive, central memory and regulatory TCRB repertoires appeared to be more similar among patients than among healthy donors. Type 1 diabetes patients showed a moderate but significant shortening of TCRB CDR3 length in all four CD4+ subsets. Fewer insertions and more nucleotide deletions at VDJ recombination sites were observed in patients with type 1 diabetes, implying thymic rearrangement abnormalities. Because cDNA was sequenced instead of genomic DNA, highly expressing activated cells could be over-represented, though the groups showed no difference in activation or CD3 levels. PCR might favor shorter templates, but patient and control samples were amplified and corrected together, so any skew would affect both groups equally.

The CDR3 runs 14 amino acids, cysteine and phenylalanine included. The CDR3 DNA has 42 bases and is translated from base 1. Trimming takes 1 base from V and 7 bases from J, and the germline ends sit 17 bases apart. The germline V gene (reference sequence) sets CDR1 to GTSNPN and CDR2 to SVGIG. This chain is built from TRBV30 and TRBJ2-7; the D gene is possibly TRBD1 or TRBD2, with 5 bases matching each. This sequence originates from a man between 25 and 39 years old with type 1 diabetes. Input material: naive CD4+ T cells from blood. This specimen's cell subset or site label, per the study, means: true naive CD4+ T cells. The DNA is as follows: TGTGCCTGGAGTGGCCGGGACCGCCAAGGTGAGCAGTACTTC. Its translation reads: CAWSGRDRQGEQYF.